This T cell receptor beta chain was obtained from a study of untreated major depressive disorder. V lost 4 bases, J lost 0 bases, and 14 bases lay in between. Germline V CDR1 and CDR2: SGDLS, YYNGEE. This CDR3 contains 15 residues. Measured with immunoSEQ multiplex PCR; TCRdb has only the in-frame clones, and not every one. The top ten clones hold roughly 0.82% of a sample with approximately 20,000 clones, 70% to 90% of them seen once. Roughly 32 ml of blood was drawn into EDTA tubes. This TCR was recovered from a woman between 25 and 40 years old in good health. The source material was CD4+ T cells from PBMCs. The chain employs TRBV9 and TRBJ2-7; D unresolved. The CDR3 coding sequence is TGTGCCAGCAGCCCCTCGGGCGGACCCTCCTACGAGCAGTACTTC. This gives the protein CASSPSGGPSYEQYF.